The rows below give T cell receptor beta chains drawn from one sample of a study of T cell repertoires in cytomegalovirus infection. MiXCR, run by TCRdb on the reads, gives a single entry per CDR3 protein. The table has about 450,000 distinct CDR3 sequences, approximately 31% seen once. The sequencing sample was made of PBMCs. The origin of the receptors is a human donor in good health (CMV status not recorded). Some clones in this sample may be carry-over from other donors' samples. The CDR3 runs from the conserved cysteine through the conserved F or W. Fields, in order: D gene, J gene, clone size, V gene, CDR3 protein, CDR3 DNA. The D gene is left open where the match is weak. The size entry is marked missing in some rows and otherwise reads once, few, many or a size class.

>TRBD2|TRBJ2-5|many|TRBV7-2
CASSLSGAQETQYF
TGTGCCAGCAGCCTTAGCGGGGCTCAAGAGACCCAGTACTTC
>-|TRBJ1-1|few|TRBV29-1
CSVGRLLNTEAFF
TGCAGCGTTGGTCGACTACTGAACACTGAAGCTTTCTTT
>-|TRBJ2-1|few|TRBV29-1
CSVRGRTEQFF
TGCAGCGTTCGGGGCAGGACGGAACAGTTCTTC
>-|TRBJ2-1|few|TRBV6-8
CASSYPITNEQFF
TGTGCCAGCAGTTACCCAATCACCAATGAGCAGTTCTTC
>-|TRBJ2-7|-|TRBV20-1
CSAFFGAGEQYF
TGCAGTGCTTTCTTTGGGGCTGGAGAGCAGTACTTC
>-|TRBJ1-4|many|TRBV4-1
CASSQAGTGNEKLFF
TGCGCCAGCAGCCAGGCCGGGACGGGGAATGAAAAACTGTTTTTT
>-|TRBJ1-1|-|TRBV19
CASSTPHWMLLSDRPNTEAFF
TGTGCCAGTAGTACCCCTCATTGGATGCTGCTTTCCGACAGACCCAACACTGAAGCTTTCTTT
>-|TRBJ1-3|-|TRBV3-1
CASSQGAALLSGNTIYF
TGTGCCAGCAGCCAAGGGGCAGCATTGCTCTCTGGAAACACCATATATTTT
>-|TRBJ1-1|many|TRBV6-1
CASSQDSFTEAFF
TGTGCCAGCAGCCAAGACAGCTTTACTGAAGCTTTCTTT
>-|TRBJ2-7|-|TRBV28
CASSLTGALGEQYF
TGTGCCAGCAGTTTAACGGGGGCCTTGGGCGAGCAGTACTTC
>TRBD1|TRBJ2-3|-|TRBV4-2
CASSQQDRDTDTQYF
TGTGCCAGCAGCCAACAAGACAGGGACACAGATACGCAGTATTTT
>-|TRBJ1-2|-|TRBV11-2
CASSLELLGRRNYGYTF
TGTGCCAGCAGCTTAGAATTATTGGGCAGAAGAAACTATGGCTACACCTTC
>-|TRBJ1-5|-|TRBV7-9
CASSFARGPYSNQPQHF
TGTGCCAGCAGCTTTGCCCGGGGTCCCTATAGCAATCAGCCCCAGCATTTT
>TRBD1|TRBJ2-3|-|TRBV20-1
CSAGRDRGTDTQYF
TGCAGTGCTGGTCGGGACAGGGGAACAGATACGCAGTATTTT
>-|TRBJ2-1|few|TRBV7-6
CASSLASVNEQFF
TGTGCCAGCAGCTTAGCGTCCGTGAATGAGCAGTTCTTC
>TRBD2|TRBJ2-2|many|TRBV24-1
CATRSGGAIGELFF
TGTGCCACCAGGAGCGGGGGGGCCATCGGGGAGCTGTTTTTT
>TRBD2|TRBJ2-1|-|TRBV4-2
CASSRSAGGPSDEQFF
TGTGCCAGCAGCCGATCAGCGGGGGGGCCTTCGGATGAGCAGTTCTTC
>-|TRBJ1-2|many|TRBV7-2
CASSLTIQGNYGYTF
TGTGCCAGCAGCTTAACTATTCAGGGGAACTATGGCTACACCTTC
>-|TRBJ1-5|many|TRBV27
CASSRTPGVSNQPQHF
TGTGCCAGCAGCCGGACACCAGGGGTTAGCAATCAGCCCCAGCATTTT
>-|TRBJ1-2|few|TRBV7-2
CASSFVKPNYGYTF
TGTGCCAGCAGCTTCGTCAAGCCTAACTATGGCTACACCTTC
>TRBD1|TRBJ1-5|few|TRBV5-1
CASSTGQGNQPQHF
TGCGCCAGCAGCACCGGACAGGGGAATCAGCCCCAGCATTTT
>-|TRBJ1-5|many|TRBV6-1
CASTPFYGNQPQHF
TGTGCCAGCACTCCATTTTACGGCAATCAGCCCCAGCATTTT
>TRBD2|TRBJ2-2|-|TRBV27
CASSPGLAGGPGGELFF
TGTGCCAGCAGTCCGGGACTAGCGGGGGGGCCGGGTGGGGAGCTGTTTTTT